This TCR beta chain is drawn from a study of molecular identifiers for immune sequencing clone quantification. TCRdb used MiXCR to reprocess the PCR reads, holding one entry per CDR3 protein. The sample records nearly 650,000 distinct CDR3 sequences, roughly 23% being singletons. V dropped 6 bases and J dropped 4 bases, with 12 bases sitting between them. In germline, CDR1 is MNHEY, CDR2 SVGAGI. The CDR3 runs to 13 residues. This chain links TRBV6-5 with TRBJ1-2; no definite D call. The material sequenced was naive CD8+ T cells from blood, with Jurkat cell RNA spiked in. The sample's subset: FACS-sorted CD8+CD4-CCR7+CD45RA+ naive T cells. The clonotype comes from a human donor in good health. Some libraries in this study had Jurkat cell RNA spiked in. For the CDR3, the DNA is TGTGCCAGCAGCCCCGTCCTCAGCTATGGCTACACCTTC. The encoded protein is CASSPVLSYGYTF.